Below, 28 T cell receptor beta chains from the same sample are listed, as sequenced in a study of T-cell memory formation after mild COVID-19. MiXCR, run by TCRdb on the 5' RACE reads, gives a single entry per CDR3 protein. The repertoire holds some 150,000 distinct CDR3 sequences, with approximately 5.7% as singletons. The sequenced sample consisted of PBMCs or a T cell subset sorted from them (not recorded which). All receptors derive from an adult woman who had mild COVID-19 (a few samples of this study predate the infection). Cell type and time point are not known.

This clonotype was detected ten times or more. The DNA of the CDR3 is TGTGCTAGTGGTTTGGGCAATGAGCAGTTCTTC. This encodes CASGLGNEQFF. This rearrangement joins TRBV12-5 to TRBJ2-1, with D hard to call. V dropped 1 base and J dropped 6 bases, with 1 base sitting between them. The germline gives CDR1 LGHNT, CDR2 FRNRAP. CDR3 length: 11 residues.

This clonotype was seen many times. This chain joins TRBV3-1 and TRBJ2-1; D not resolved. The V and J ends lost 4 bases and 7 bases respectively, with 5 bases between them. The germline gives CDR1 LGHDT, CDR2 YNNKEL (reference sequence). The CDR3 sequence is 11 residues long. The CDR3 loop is CASSRMNEQFF. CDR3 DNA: TGTGCCAGCAGCCGCATGAATGAGCAGTTCTTC.

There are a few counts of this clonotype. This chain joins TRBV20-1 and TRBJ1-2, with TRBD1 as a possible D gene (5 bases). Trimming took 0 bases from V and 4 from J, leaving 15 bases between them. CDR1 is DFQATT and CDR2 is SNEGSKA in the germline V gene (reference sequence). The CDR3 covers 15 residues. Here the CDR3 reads CSARERRGSTYGYTF. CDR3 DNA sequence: TGCAGTGCTAGAGAGAGAAGGGGTTCGACCTATGGCTACACCTTC.

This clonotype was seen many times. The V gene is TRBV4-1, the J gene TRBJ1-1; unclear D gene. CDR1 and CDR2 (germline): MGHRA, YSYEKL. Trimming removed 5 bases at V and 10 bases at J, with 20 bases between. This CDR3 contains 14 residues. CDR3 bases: TGCGCCAGCAGCTATCTGCCACGGGTTCCCGGAGCTTTCTTT. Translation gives CASSYLPRVPGAFF.

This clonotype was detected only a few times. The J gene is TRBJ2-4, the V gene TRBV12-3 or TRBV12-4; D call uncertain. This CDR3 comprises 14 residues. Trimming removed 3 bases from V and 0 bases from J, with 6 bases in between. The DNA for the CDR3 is TGTGCCAGCAGTTTTCAGATAGCCAAAAACATTCAGTACTTC. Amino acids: CASSFQIAKNIQYF.

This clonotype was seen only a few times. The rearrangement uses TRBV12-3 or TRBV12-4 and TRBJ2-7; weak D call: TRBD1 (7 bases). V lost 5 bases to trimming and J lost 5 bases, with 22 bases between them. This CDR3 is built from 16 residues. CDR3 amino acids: CASSLDPRQGGDEQYF. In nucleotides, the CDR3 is TGTGCCAGCAGTCTCGACCCGCGGCAGGGGGGTGACGAGCAGTACTTC.

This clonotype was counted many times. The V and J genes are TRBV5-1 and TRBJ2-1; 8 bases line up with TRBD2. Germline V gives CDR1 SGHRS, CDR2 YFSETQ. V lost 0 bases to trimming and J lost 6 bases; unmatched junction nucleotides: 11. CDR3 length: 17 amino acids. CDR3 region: CASSLGVGGTRGNEQFF. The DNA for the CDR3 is TGCGCCAGCAGCTTGGGAGTGGGCGGGACTAGGGGCAATGAGCAGTTCTTC.

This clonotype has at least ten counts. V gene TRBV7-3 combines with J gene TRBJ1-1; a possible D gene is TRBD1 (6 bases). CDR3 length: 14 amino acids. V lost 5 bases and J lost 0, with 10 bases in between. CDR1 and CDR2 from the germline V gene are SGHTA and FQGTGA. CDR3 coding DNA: TGTGCCAGCAGCCCGGACAGCATGAACACTGAAGCTTTCTTT. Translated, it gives CASSPDSMNTEAFF.

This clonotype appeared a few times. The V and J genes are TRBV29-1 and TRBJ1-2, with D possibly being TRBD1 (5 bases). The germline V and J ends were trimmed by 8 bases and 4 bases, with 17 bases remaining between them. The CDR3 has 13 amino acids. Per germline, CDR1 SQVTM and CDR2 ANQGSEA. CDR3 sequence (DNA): TGCAGCTTATGGACAAACCGGCCCTATGGCTACACCTTC. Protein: CSLWTNRPYGYTF.

CDR3 sequence: CASSFRTLVGPEAFF. CDR3 DNA sequence: TGTGCCAGCAGCTTTCGTACCTTAGTGGGCCCTGAAGCTTTCTTT. The rearrangement joins TRBV5-5 to TRBJ1-1; no firm D call. The germline CDR1 and CDR2 sequences are SGHKS and YYEKEE (reference sequence). The CDR3 is made up of 15 amino acids. V was trimmed by 2 bases and J by 6 bases, leaving 17 bases between them.

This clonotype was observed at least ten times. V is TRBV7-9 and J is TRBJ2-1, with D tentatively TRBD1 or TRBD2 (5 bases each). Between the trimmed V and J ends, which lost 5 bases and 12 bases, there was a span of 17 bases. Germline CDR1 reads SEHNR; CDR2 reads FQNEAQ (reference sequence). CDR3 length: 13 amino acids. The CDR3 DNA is TGTGCCAGCAGCAGCAGTGGGGGTAAACCGCAGTTCTTC. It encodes CASSSSGGKPQFF. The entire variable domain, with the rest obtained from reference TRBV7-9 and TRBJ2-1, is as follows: DTGVSQNPRHKITKRGQNVTFRCDPISEHNRLYWYRQTLGQGPEFLTYFQNEAQLEKSRLLSDRFSAERPKGSFSTLEIQRTEQGDSAMYLCASSSSGGKPQFFGPGTRLTVL.

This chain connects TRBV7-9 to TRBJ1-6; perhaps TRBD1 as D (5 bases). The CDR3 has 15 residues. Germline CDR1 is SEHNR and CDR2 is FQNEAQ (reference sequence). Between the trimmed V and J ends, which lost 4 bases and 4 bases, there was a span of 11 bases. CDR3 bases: TGTGCCAGCAGCTGGGGGACGGATTATAATTCACCCCTCCACTTT. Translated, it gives CASSWGTDYNSPLHF.

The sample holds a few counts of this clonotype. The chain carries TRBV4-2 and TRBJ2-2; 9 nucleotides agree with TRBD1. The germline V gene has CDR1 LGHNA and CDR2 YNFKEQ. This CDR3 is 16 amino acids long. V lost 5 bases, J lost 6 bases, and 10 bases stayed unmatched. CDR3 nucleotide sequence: TGTGCCAGCAGCTCCTACAGGGGGCATTCGGCCGGGGAGCTGTTTTTT. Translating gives CASSSYRGHSAGELFF.

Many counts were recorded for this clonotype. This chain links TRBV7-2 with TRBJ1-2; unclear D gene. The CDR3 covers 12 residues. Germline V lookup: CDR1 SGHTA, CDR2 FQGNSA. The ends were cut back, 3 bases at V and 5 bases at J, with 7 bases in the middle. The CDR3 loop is CASSLSSYGYTF. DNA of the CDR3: TGTGCCAGCAGCTTGAGCAGTTATGGCTACACCTTC.

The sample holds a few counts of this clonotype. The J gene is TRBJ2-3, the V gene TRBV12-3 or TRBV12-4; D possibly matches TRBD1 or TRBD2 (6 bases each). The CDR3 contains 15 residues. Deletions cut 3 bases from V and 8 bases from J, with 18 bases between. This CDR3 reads CASSLGTGRLATQYF. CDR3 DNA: TGTGCCAGCAGTTTGGGCACAGGGAGGTTGGCTACGCAGTATTTT.

The CDR3 loop is CASSQETWKNTGELFF. The CDR3 DNA is TGTGCCAGCAGCCAAGAGACGTGGAAGAACACCGGGGAGCTGTTTTTT. This sequence joins TRBV3-1 and TRBJ2-2; D ambiguous. This CDR3 spans 16 amino acids. The germline gives CDR1 LGHDT, CDR2 YNNKEL (reference sequence). Trimming pared 0 bases from V and 1 base from J, leaving 9 bases between.

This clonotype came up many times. The CDR3 DNA reads as TGTGCCAGCAGGGTAGGCCTAGCGGGACTTCGAGAGACCCAGTACTTC. Amino acids: CASRVGLAGLRETQYF. The chain recombines TRBV6-6 with TRBJ2-5; 9 bases are shared with TRBD2. Losses at the gene ends were 6 bases for V and 4 bases for J; bases not matched to a gene: 12. Germline CDR1 MNHNY, CDR2 SVGAGI (reference sequence). The CDR3 consists of 16 residues.

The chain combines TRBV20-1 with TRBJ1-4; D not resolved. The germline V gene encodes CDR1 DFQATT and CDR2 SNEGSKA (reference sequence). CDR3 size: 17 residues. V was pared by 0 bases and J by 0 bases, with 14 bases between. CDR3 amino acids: CSARDVRVPTTNEKLFF. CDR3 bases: TGCAGTGCTAGAGATGTAAGGGTCCCCACAACTAATGAAAAACTGTTTTTT.

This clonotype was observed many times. The CDR3 loop reads CASSFFGLNTEAFF. As DNA, the CDR3 is TGTGCCAGCAGTTTCTTCGGCCTGAACACTGAAGCTTTCTTT. This chain uses TRBV12-3 or TRBV12-4 with TRBJ1-1; D gene unclear. The CDR3 loop spans 14 amino acids. Trimming cost V 3 bases and J 0 bases, with 8 bases left between them.

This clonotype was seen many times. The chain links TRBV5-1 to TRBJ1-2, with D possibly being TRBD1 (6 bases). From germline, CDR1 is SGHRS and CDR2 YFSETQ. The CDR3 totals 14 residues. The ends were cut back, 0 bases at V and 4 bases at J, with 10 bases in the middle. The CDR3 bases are TGCGCCAGCAGCTTGGGGACAGCACCCTATGGCTACACCTTC. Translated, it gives CASSLGTAPYGYTF.

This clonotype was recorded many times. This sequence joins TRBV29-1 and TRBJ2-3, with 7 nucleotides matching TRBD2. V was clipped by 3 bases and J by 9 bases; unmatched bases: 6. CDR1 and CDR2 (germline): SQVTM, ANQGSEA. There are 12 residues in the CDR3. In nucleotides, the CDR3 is TGCAGCGTTGAGACTAGCCGCGTCACGCAGTATTTT. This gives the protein CSVETSRVTQYF.

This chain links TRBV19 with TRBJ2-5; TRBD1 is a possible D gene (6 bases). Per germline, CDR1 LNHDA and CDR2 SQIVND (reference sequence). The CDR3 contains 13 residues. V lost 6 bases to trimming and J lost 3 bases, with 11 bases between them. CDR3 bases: TGTGCCAGTAGGGGACAAGCCGAAGAGACCCAGTACTTC. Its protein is CASRGQAEETQYF.

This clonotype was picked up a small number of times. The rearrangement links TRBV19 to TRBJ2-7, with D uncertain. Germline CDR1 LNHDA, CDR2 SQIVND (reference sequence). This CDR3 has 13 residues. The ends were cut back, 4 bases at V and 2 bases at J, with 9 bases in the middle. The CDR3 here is CASSTAFTYEQYF. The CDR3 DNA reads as TGTGCCAGTAGTACGGCATTTACCTACGAGCAGTACTTC.

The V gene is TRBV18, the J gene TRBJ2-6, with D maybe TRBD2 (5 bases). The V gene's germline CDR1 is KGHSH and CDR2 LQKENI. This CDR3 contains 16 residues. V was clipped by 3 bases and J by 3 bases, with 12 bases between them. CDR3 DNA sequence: TGTGCCAGCTCACCGACGGGGTCACTTGGGGCCAACGTCCTGACTTTC. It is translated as CASSPTGSLGANVLTF. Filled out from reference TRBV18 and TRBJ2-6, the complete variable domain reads NAGVMQNPRHLVRRRGQEARLRCSPMKGHSHVYWYRQLPEEGLKFMVYLQKENIIDESGMPKERFSAEFPKEGPSILRIQQVVRGDSAAYFCASSPTGSLGANVLTFGAGSRLTVL.

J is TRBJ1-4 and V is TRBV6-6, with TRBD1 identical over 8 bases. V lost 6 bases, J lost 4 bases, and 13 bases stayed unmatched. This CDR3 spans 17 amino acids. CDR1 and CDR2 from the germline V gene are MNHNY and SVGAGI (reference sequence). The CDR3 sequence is CASRPLIRGPGNEKLFF. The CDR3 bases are TGTGCCAGCAGACCACTTATCAGGGGGCCGGGTAATGAAAAACTGTTTTTT.

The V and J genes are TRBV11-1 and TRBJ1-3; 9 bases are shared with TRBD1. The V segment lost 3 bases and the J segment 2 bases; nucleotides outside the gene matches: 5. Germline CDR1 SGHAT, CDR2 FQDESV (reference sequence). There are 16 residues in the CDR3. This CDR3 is CASSFDRGKTGNTIYF. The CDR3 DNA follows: TGTGCCAGCAGCTTCGACAGGGGGAAGACTGGAAACACCATATATTTT.

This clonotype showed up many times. CDR3 in amino acids: CASSLASTLYNEQFF. The DNA for the CDR3 is TGCGCCAGCAGCTTGGCCAGTACCCTCTACAATGAGCAGTTCTTC. The chain carries TRBV5-1 and TRBJ2-1, with D unresolved. Germline loops: CDR1 SGHRS, CDR2 YFSETQ. V lost 0 bases and J lost 3, with 10 bases in between. CDR3 length: 15 residues.

CDR3 bases: TGTGCCAGCAGTTGGTCCGGGACAATTGATTCACCCCTCCACTTT. Translating gives CASSWSGTIDSPLHF. The rearrangement joins TRBV27 to TRBJ1-6, with TRBD1 as a possible D gene (6 bases). With 4 bases removed from V and 8 bases from J, the gap between germline ends came to 15 bases. This CDR3 region has 15 residues. Germline CDR1 and CDR2: MNHEY and SMNVEV (reference sequence).